This note documents a single T cell receptor beta chain sequence. Per the original data handling: Scientists estimated how many nucleated cells there were by amplifying reference gene primers. Clones were read by immunoSEQ multiplex PCR, and TCRdb kept only the in-frame ones, dropping some. The V and J calls and the clone size are those of that table, but D and trimming were determined from the DNA. This sample has approximately 240,000 clones; approximately 91% occur once, and the top ten carry under 2.5%. V dropped 6 bases and J dropped 8 bases, with 22 bases sitting between them. The CDR3 is 16 amino acids. CDR1 and CDR2 (germline): LNHDA, SQIVND (reference sequence). The data originate from a study of blood T cell repertoires in COVID-19. On the study more broadly: Whether acute or convalescent, the COVID-19 samples came from the United States, Italy and Spain. PBMCs, B-cell-depleted T cells, or T cells provided the cDNA or gDNA that made up the material.

Sequenced material: peripheral blood. This clonotype was sampled from a woman in her 40s who had recovered from COVID-19. The chain employs TRBV19 and TRBJ1-4; TRBD1 is a possible D gene (5 bases). In DNA form, the CDR3 reads TGTGCCAGTAGAGATAGGGGCCGACAGTTCGAAGAAAAACTGTTTTTT. Translated, it gives CASRDRGRQFEEKLFF.